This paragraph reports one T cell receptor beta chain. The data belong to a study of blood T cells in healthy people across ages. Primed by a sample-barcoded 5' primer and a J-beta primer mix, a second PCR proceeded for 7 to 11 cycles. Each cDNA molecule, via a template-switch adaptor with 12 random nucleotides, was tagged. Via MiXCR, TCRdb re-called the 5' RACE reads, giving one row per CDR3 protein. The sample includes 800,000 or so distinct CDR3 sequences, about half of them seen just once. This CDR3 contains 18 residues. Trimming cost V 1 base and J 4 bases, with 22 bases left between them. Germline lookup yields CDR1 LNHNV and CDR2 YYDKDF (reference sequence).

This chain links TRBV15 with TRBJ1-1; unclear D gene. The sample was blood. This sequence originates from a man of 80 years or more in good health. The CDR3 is CATSRGAEPHDVVTEAFF. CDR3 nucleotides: TGTGCCACCAGCAGAGGGGCGGAACCCCACGACGTAGTCACTGAAGCTTTCTTT.